This T cell receptor beta chain was documented in a study of CD8+ T cells in alopecia areata. Study results and limitations: Among the cells sequenced in scalp samples are also the resident alphabeta T cells of normal skin. Relative to normal scalp, lesional scalp, especially alopecia totalis/universalis, showed higher clonality. Against the mouse data, patients shared TCRs less clearly, possibly for HLA reasons.

cDNA prepared by RNA extraction and subsequent reverse transcription served as the template for sequencing. The data were produced by immunoSEQ multiplex PCR, yet TCRdb's version contains in-frame clones alone and is incomplete. Of roughly 150,000 clones listed, less than 65% were seen once; the top ten hold 30% to 45%. This clone was detected only a few times. Its antigen is not known. Germline CDR1 and CDR2: MNHEY and SVGAGI. V lost 5 bases and J 5 bases, leaving 15 bases between the germline ends. The CDR3 has 14 residues. CD4+ and CD8+ T cells were sorted from PBMCs. The chain couples TRBV6-5 to TRBJ2-5; TRBD2 is a possible D gene (5 bases). The source of this sequence is a human donor in good health. Sequencing was performed on CD8+ T cells sorted from blood. CDR3 loop: CASSTFEGRETQYF. The CDR3 nucleotides read TGTGCCAGCAGTACCTTCGAGGGCCGGGAGACCCAGTACTTC.